Below are 9 T cell receptor beta chains sequenced from a single sample in a study of siplizumab effects on memory and regulatory T cells (dated by TCRdb to about 2019). Libraries came from the immunoSEQ multiplex PCR assay. This immuneACCESS table, as held by TCRdb, lists in-frame sequences with V and J called but not all clones. Of the missing ones, under half trace to an unresolved V gene in checked studies; the others have no known cause. This sample has about 82,000 clones in its table, and approximately 88% of those were observed once. Of the sample, over 1.5% is held by the ten largest clones. The sample was Tregs sorted from blood. Receptors were obtained from a human donor in good health.

The J gene is TRBJ1-5, the V gene TRBV5-5; D is unresolved. The CDR3 is 15 residues long. V dropped 2 bases and J dropped 1 base, with 10 bases sitting between them. Germline V gene data show CDR1 as SGHKS and CDR2 as YYEKEE (reference sequence). CDR3 region: CASSLEGWSNQPQHF. CDR3 coding DNA: TGTGCCAGCAGCTTAGAAGGGTGGAGCAATCAGCCCCAGCATTTT. The variable domain in full, with the rest retrieved from reference TRBV5-5 and TRBJ1-5, is DAGVTQSPTHLIKTRGQQVTLRCSPISGHKSVSWYQQVLGQGPQFIFQYYEKEERGRGNFPDRFSARQFPNYSSELNVNALLLGDSALYLCASSLEGWSNQPQHFGDGTRLSIL.

This chain connects TRBV9 to TRBJ1-1, with D possibly being TRBD1 (5 bases). Germline V gene lookup returns CDR1 SGDLS and CDR2 YYNGEE. V shed 4 bases and J shed 8 bases, with 15 bases lying between them. This CDR3 spans 13 amino acids. DNA for the CDR3: TGTGCCAGCAGCCTCAGACTTGAGGGGGAAGCTTTCTTT. Translating it yields CASSLRLEGEAFF.

This clone was counted only a few times. This sequence joins TRBV29-1 and TRBJ1-1, with D hard to call. Per germline, CDR1 SQVTM and CDR2 ANQGSEA. The germline V and J ends were trimmed by 1 base and 5 bases, with 5 bases remaining between them. The CDR3 has 11 amino acids. The CDR3 loop reads CSVEGGTEAFF. The CDR3 coding sequence is TGCAGCGTTGAAGGAGGGACTGAAGCTTTCTTT.

The V gene is TRBV5-4, the J gene TRBJ2-3, with D unresolved. The CDR3 has 14 residues. V lost 2 bases and J lost 5, with 12 bases in between. CDR1 and CDR2 (germline): SGHNT, YYREEE (reference sequence). The CDR3 here is CASSLLVGQDTQYF. The CDR3 coding sequence is TGTGCCAGCAGCTTATTAGTTGGGCAAGATACGCAGTATTTT.

V is TRBV28 and J is TRBJ2-5, with D hard to call. V lost 6 bases to trimming and J lost 7 bases, with 12 bases between them. CDR3 length: 12 amino acids. The germline gives CDR1 MDHEN, CDR2 SYDVKM. CDR3 nucleotides: TGTGCCAGCAGCACCGGTGGGGTGACCCAGTACTTC. Translated, it gives CASSTGGVTQYF.

This sequence joins TRBV21-1 and TRBJ2-2; the D call TRBD1 from the table was never checked on the DNA. TRBV21-1 is an annotated pseudogene. The CDR3 length is 16 residues. The CDR3: CASSKVTTGGTGELFF. CDR3 bases: TGTGCCAGCAGCAAAGTAACGACAGGGGGGACCGGGGAGCTGTTTTTT.

The chain joins TRBV9 to TRBJ2-7; TRBD1 agrees at 7 bases. V lost 0 bases and J lost 3; bases outside the gene matches: 6. The CDR3 length is 15 residues. CDR1 is SGDLS and CDR2 is YYNGEE in the germline V gene. The DNA for the CDR3 is TGTGCCAGCAGCGTAGCTCAAGGGGGCGGCTACGAGCAGTACTTC. It yields the protein CASSVAQGGGYEQYF.

The rearrangement uses TRBV11-2 and TRBJ2-1, with 8 bases that match TRBD1. Germline CDR1 is SGHAT and CDR2 is FQNNGV. V lost 2 bases to trimming and J lost 9 bases; unmatched junction nucleotides: 3. CDR3 length: 13 amino acids. The CDR3 loop reads CASSLQGASEQFF. The CDR3 DNA sequence: TGTGCCAGCAGCTTACAGGGGGCAAGTGAGCAGTTCTTC. The whole variable domain, filled in from reference TRBV11-2 and TRBJ2-1, reads EAGVAQSPRYKIIEKRQSVAFWCNPISGHATLYWYQQILGQGPKLLIQFQNNGVVDDSQLPKDRFSAERLKGVDSTLKIQPAKLEDSAVYLCASSLQGASEQFFGPGTRLTVL.

On this clone: It is likely a read error, because the conserved phenylalanine at the end of the CDR3 is missing. The chain employs TRBV6-1 and TRBJ2-7, with D perhaps TRBD1 (5 bases). The germline CDR1 and CDR2 sequences are MNHNS and SASEGT. V lost 11 bases and J lost 3, with 17 bases in between. The CDR3 extends over 13 amino acids. The CDR3: CALMRGANYEQYL. In DNA, the CDR3 is TGTGCCCTCATGCGTGGGGCAAACTACGAGCAGTACCTC.